This TCR beta chain was captured in a study of blood T cells in healthy people across ages. V lost 0 bases and J 5 bases, leaving 13 bases between the germline ends. The CDR3 is made up of 15 amino acids. Germline loops: CDR1 LGHDT, CDR2 YNNKEL (reference sequence). Using a J-beta primer mix together with a sample-barcoded 5' primer, a second PCR was run for about 6 to 12 cycles. From each sample, at least 2.5 million paired-end reads containing CDR3 were obtained. In TCRdb, the 5' RACE reads were re-called with MiXCR into one record per CDR3 protein. The sample contains approximately 2,000,000 distinct CDR3 sequences, about two fifths of which appear only once.

The sequencing input was blood. The V and J genes are TRBV3-1 and TRBJ2-5; D is undetermined. This receptor was identified in a human donor in good health. The CDR3 DNA sequence: TGTGCCAGCAGCCAAGAGAACGGGTCATGGGAGACCCAGTACTTC. Its protein product is CASSQENGSWETQYF.